A selection of T cell receptor beta chains follows, all from one sample in a study of beta chain features in type 1 diabetes. The repertoire was sequenced with immunoSEQ multiplex PCR; TCRdb's copy has only in-frame clones and lacks some. Of about 150,000 clones in the sample, roughly 9% were seen once. What was sequenced was central memory CD4+ T cells from blood. The receptors stem from a woman aged 25 to 39 with type 1 diabetes. The CDR3 runs from the conserved cysteine through the conserved F or W. The order of the fields is V gene, J gene, clone size, CDR3 length, D gene, CDR3 DNA, CDR3 protein. D genes are given only for firm matches. The size field is filled for only some rows; it gives once, few, many or a size class.

TRBV5-5	TRBJ2-6	few	17	TRBD1	TGTGCCAGCAGCGATTACAGGGGCAGGACTGGGGCCAACGTCCTGACTTTC	CASSDYRGRTGANVLTF
TRBV9	TRBJ2-7	few	14	TRBD2	TGTGCCAGCAGCGTAGTGGCTAGCGGGGGTGAGCAGTACTTC	CASSVVASGGEQYF
TRBV19	TRBJ2-1	NA	13	NA	TGTGCCAGTAGGCCCCGGGGACAAAATGAGCAGTTCTTC	CASRPRGQNEQFF
TRBV7-9	TRBJ2-3	NA	12	NA	TGTGCCAGCAGCTATAGCCGGGATACGCAGTATTTT	CASSYSRDTQYF
TRBV29-1	TRBJ2-3	few	18	TRBD2	TGCAGCGTTGAGGTTACCGGACTATTAGCGGGAGGTGCAGATACGCAGTATTTT	CSVEVTGLLAGGADTQYF
TRBV11-2	TRBJ2-2	NA	12	NA	TGTGCCAGCAGCTCGTATACCGGGGAGCTGTTTTTT	CASSSYTGELFF
TRBV30	TRBJ2-3	few	12	NA	TGTGCCTGGGAGTCTAGCACAGATACGCAGTATTTT	CAWESSTDTQYF
TRBV27	TRBJ2-5	few	15	NA	TGTGCCAGCAGTTTAGGCGGACAAGGGGGAGAGACCCAGTACTTC	CASSLGGQGGETQYF
TRBV27	TRBJ1-1	few	17	TRBD1	TGTGCCAGCAATTCAGGGCAGGGGGCGGTGGGGCGGACTGAAGCTTTCTTT	CASNSGQGAVGRTEAFF
TRBV7-9	TRBJ2-7	NA	14	NA	TGTGCCAGCACTTCCAGAGCGGCCTCCTACGAGCAGTACTTC	CASTSRAASYEQYF
TRBV2	TRBJ2-4	NA	13	NA	TGTGCCAAGAACGATCTAGGAGGAAACATTCAGTACTTC	CAKNDLGGNIQYF
TRBV6-1	TRBJ2-3	NA	21	TRBD2	TGTGCCAGCAGTGAAGCGCTTGGTCTAGCGGGAGGGCGGGCCGGCACAGATACGCAGTATTTT	CASSEALGLAGGRAGTDTQYF
TRBV15	TRBJ2-7	few	16	NA	TGTGCCACCAGCAGAGATTCCGGACAATTGCCCTACGAGCAGTACTTC	CATSRDSGQLPYEQYF
TRBV7-9	TRBJ2-7	NA	15	NA	TGTGCCAGCAGCTTAGTTGGGAGGAGCACCTACGAGCAGTACTTC	CASSLVGRSTYEQYF
TRBV29-1	TRBJ2-2	few	17	TRBD2	TGCAGCGTTGAAGGATTATCTAGCGGGGAGAACACCGGGGAGCTGTTTTTT	CSVEGLSSGENTGELFF
TRBV19	TRBJ1-2	NA	15	NA	TGTGCCAGTAGTGACCGGGACATATCTAACTATGGCTACACCTTC	CASSDRDISNYGYTF
TRBV28	TRBJ2-6	NA	17	TRBD2	TGTGCCAGCAGGTCCCTAGCGGGAATTCGTGGGGCCAACGTCCTGACTTTC	CASRSLAGIRGANVLTF
TRBV30	TRBJ1-5	few	13	NA	TGTGCCTGGAGTGTACAAAACAATCAGCCCCAGCATTTT	CAWSVQNNQPQHF
TRBV29-1	TRBJ1-1	NA	14	TRBD1	TGCAGCGTAGCAGGGGGTGTCGTCAGCACTGAAGCTTTCTTT	CSVAGGVVSTEAFF
TRBV29-1	TRBJ2-1	NA	14	NA	TGCAGCGTTGAAGGTCAACTATACTACAATGAGCAGTTCTTC	CSVEGQLYYNEQFF
TRBV5-8	TRBJ1-1	few	13	NA	TGTGCCAGCAGCGGAGACTCGAACACTGAAGCTTTCTTT	CASSGDSNTEAFF
TRBV4-1	TRBJ2-1	few	13	NA	TGCGCCAGCAGCCAAGGGAGTTTCACTGAGCAGTTCTTC	CASSQGSFTEQFF
TRBV2	TRBJ2-5	NA	12	NA	TGTGCCAGCACCAGAGGAAAGGAGACCCAGTACTTC	CASTRGKETQYF
TRBV9	TRBJ1-5	few	14	TRBD1	TGTGCCAGCAGCGCCCGGGACAGGGGGCCTCCCCAGCATTTT	CASSARDRGPPQHF
TRBV25-1	TRBJ2-1	few	14	NA	TGTGCCAGCAGCAAGCGGGCCTCCTACAATGAGCAGTTCTTC	CASSKRASYNEQFF
TRBV18	TRBJ2-3	NA	17	TRBD2	TGTGCCAGCTCACTCCAGACTAGCGCAACTAGCACAGATACGCAGTATTTT	CASSLQTSATSTDTQYF
TRBV14	TRBJ2-5	NA	19	TRBD2	TGTGCCAGCAGCCACCTCGGGAGCGGGAGAGGTGGAGGCCAAGAGACCCAGTACTTC	CASSHLGSGRGGGQETQYF
TRBV4-1	TRBJ2-1	NA	17	NA	TGCGCCAGCAGCCAACTTGGCGCGCGGGTAACCTACAATGAGCAGTTCTTC	CASSQLGARVTYNEQFF
TRBV7-9	TRBJ2-5	few	14	TRBD1	TGTGCCAGCAGCTTAGCAGGGGGCGCAGAGACCCAGTACTTC	CASSLAGGAETQYF
TRBV27	TRBJ2-1	few	18	TRBD2	TGTGCCAGCAGTTTATTAGGATCATGGCTAGCGGGAGGGCGTGAGCAGTTCTTC	CASSLLGSWLAGGREQFF
TRBV28	TRBJ2-6	NA	16	NA	TGTGCCAGCAGTCCCAGCAGGAACTCTGGGGCCAACGTCCTGACTTTC	CASSPSRNSGANVLTF
TRBV29-1	TRBJ1-1	few	12	NA	TGCAGCGTTGGATGGGGCGGCACTGAAGCTTTCTTT	CSVGWGGTEAFF
TRBV7-2	TRBJ2-1	NA	16	NA	TGTGCCAGCAGCTTTGTGCAGGGGACCTCCTACAATGAGCAGTTCTTC	CASSFVQGTSYNEQFF
TRBV5-4	TRBJ1-2	few	16	TRBD1	TGTGCCAGCAGCTTGGCCAGACAGGGAGATAGTCGTGGCTACACCTTC	CASSLARQGDSRGYTF
TRBV7-9	TRBJ1-1	few	13	NA	TGTGCCAGCAGCTTAGCTCCGGACACTGAAGCTTTCTTT	CASSLAPDTEAFF
TRBV29-1	TRBJ1-1	NA	15	TRBD1	TGCAGCGCTGGACAGGGGGCTTCCGTGAACACTGAAGCTTTCTTT	CSAGQGASVNTEAFF
TRBV27	TRBJ2-7	NA	13	NA	TGTGCCAGCAGAAGGACTGCCAATTACGAGCAGTACTTC	CASRRTANYEQYF
TRBV29-1	TRBJ1-2	NA	13	NA	TGCAGCTCCTCCACAGGGACCCAATATGGCTACACCTTC	CSSSTGTQYGYTF
TRBV5-1	TRBJ2-2	few	15	NA	TGCGCCAGCAGCTCCGTAGCGGTTCGAGGCGGGGAGCTGTTTTTT	CASSSVAVRGGELFF
TRBV5-4	TRBJ2-3	NA	14	NA	TGTGCCAGCAGCTCTAACGTGGGCACAGATACGCAGTATTTT	CASSSNVGTDTQYF
TRBV18	TRBJ2-7	NA	14	NA	TGTGCCAGCTCACCAAGGGAGGCGGCCTACGAGCAGTACTTC	CASSPREAAYEQYF
TRBV5-1	TRBJ2-2	few	14	TRBD2	TGCGCCAGCAGCGCGGGACTAGCGTCCGGGGAGCTGTTTTTT	CASSAGLASGELFF
TRBV27	TRBJ2-1	NA	16	NA	TGTGCCAGCAGACGAACAGGGTCTAGTGCGGGCAATGAGCAGTTCTTC	CASRRTGSSAGNEQFF
TRBV9	TRBJ1-3	NA	14	TRBD1	TGTGCCAGCAGCACAGGGGGCTCTGGAAACACCATATATTTT	CASSTGGSGNTIYF
TRBV7-3	TRBJ1-1	NA	14	TRBD1	TGTGCCAGCAGACGGGACAGGGAAGACACTGAAGCTTTCTTT	CASRRDREDTEAFF
TRBV18	TRBJ1-1	few	14	NA	TGTGCCAGCTCACCGGGGGGGCAGGACACTGAAGCTTTCTTT	CASSPGGQDTEAFF
TRBV4-2	TRBJ1-5	NA	16	NA	TGTGCCAGCAGCCAAGTCATGCAGGGCTGGAATCAGCCCCAGCATTTT	CASSQVMQGWNQPQHF
TRBV18	TRBJ2-3	few	15	NA	TGTGCCAGCTCACTTGACACCAACCGGGGAGATACGCAGTATTTT	CASSLDTNRGDTQYF
TRBV2	TRBJ2-4	few	13	TRBD1	TGTGCCAGCAGCAGGGGGAACAAAAACATTCAGTACTTC	CASSRGNKNIQYF
TRBV7-9	TRBJ2-1	NA	15	NA	TGTGCCAGCAAACCAAGAGGAGGAAGCTACAATGAGCAGTTCTTC	CASKPRGGSYNEQFF
TRBV5-5	TRBJ1-1	NA	18	NA	TGTGCCAGCAGCCAGCAGGGTTATAGGACCCCTTTGGGGACTGAAGCTTTCTTT	CASSQQGYRTPLGTEAFF
TRBV7-2	TRBJ2-5	NA	13	NA	TGTGCCAGCAGCTTAGGCAGACAAGAGACCCAGTACTTC	CASSLGRQETQYF
TRBV11-1	TRBJ1-1	few	16	TRBD1	TGTGCCAGCAGCAAACCGACAGGGTATTTTCCCGCTGAAGCTTTCTTT	CASSKPTGYFPAEAFF
TRBV15	TRBJ1-3	few	15	TRBD1	TGTGCCACCAGCAGAGGACAGGGTCCTGGAAACACCATATATTTT	CATSRGQGPGNTIYF
TRBV30	TRBJ1-4	NA	16	TRBD1	TGTGCCTGGGGACAGGGGACATGGTCCACTAATGAAAAACTGTTTTTT	CAWGQGTWSTNEKLFF
TRBV12-2	TRBJ2-7	NA	19	NA	TGTGCAAGTCGCCCTATTCGGACTAGCGGGAGGCGCGATCACTACGAGCAGTACTTC	CASRPIRTSGRRDHYEQYF
TRBV11-3	TRBJ2-2	NA	13	NA	TGTGCCAGCAGCTTAACGGGTACCGGGGAGCTGTTTTTT	CASSLTGTGELFF